The subject of this entry is one TCR beta chain. Its specificity is unknown. The CDR3 runs 14 residues. The germline gives CDR1 PRHDT, CDR2 FYEKMQ (reference sequence). V was trimmed by 1 base and J by 2 bases, leaving 8 bases between them. Sequenced by immunoSEQ multiplex PCR; TCRdb stores in-frame clones only, minus some. The data contain around 84,000 clones, approximately 84% of them singletons. The data are from a study of OX40 agonist ivuxolimab in advanced cancers. Overall study context: Partial responses were achieved by three patients: one hepatocellular carcinoma, two cutaneous melanoma.

Study-level results: CD8+ T cells showed, on average, more clonal expansion than CD4+ cells.

The specimen was CD4+ or CD8+ T cells sorted from blood, collected in a trial of the OX40 agonist ivuxolimab. The chain recombines TRBV13 with TRBJ2-5; maybe TRBD1 (5 bases). The receptor's source is an adult with an advanced solid tumor such as melanoma, head and neck, liver or kidney cancer. The CDR3 loop is CASSLAAGQETQYF. The CDR3 nucleotides read TGTGCCAGCAGCTTAGCGGCAGGGCAAGAGACCCAGTACTTC.